This T cell receptor beta chain originates from a study of blood T cell repertoires in COVID-19 (dated by TCRdb to the early 2020s). At the level of the whole study: Collaborator samples came from the United States, Italy and Spain and covered acute and convalescent phases of COVID-19. A freely available public database, intended as a resource for researchers studying the immune response to SARS-CoV-2, is where the repertoires were released. Nearly every sample came with metadata listing a de-identified subject ID, COVID-19 status, age in years and sex. The prospective study material was composed of cDNA or gDNA derived from T cells, B-cell-depleted T cells, or PBMCs. Samples were obtained from the ongoing ImmuneRACE study (first 160 participants) and from 1,000 to 1,500 subjects provided by 6 global collaborators. HLA class I and class II types, where available, came from metadata supplied by the sample provider rather than from assay-based typing. The dataset comprised deeply sampled blood TCRbeta repertoires from subjects exposed to, actively infected with, or recovered from COVID-19.

Here is what the overall study found, with its caveats: Clinical and demographic metadata were provided uncurated, with the amount varying by source and participant.

Comment on this clone: Its antigen is currently not known. Base-call qualities are not available, and no considerably larger clone is one nucleotide away.

TCRbeta CDR3 regions were amplified from genomic DNA by means of the immunoSEQ Assay, a bias-controlled multiplex PCR. The original methods were these. Nucleated cell counts per sample were estimated from amplification of reference gene primers within the assay. To quantify the absolute abundance of each unique TCRbeta CDR3 rearrangement, sequence reads were collapsed and filtered. For each sample, productive Simpson clonality was calculated by taking the square root of Simpson's diversity index across productive rearrangements. The clones in this table, taken by TCRdb from immuneACCESS, are in-frame only. Not every clone is retained; where verified, under half of the shortfall comes from an unresolved V gene, and the cause of the rest is unknown. Clonal size and the V and J genes are those of that table, whereas D and trimming came from the DNA. For this sample there are 80,000 to 130,000 clones; roughly 88% appear just once. The top ten clones comprise more than 5.5% of the sample.

Relative to germline, V is 5 bases shorter and J is 0 bases shorter, with 10 bases between their ends. CDR1 and CDR2 are read off the germline V gene as SQVTM and ANQGSEA. The CDR3 goes from the cysteine to the phenylalanine over 13 residues. The retained sequence is limited to the CDR3, 39 bases, with the frame set at the first base. Whole blood was collected in K2EDTA tubes by collaborating institutions according to the institutions' own protocols. For TCRbeta analysis, collaborator samples were shipped as frozen whole blood, as isolated PBMCs, or as DNA extracted from either sample type. The sequence was obtained from a woman aged 60-75 years with acute or convalescent COVID-19. This receptor chain uses TRBV29-1 and TRBJ2-5, with a weak D call of TRBD1 (6 bases match). The specimen was peripheral blood. CDR3 loop: CSVTTGYQETQYF. The nucleotides are TGCAGCGTTACCACAGGGTACCAAGAGACCCAGTACTTC.